What follows are 26 T cell receptor beta chains derived from one specimen sequenced in a study of type 1 and type 2 diabetes patients. PCR was run on genomic DNA. Amplification of the beta chain CDR3 used 30 forward and 13 reverse multiplex primers. TCRdb recomputed calls from the multiplex PCR reads with MiXCR, one row per CDR3 protein. Seen here are about 250,000 distinct CDR3 sequences, around 47% observed once, and the top ten hold approximately 14%. The specimen was peripheral blood mononuclear cells (PBMCs). Receptors originate from a man between 18 and 35 years old with type 2 diabetes.

V is TRBV13 and J is TRBJ2-1; D could derive from TRBD1 or TRBD2 (5 bases each). The length of the CDR3 is 13 residues. Between the trimmed V and J ends, which lost 0 bases and 9 bases, there was a span of 9 bases. CDR1 and CDR2 from the germline V gene are PRHDT and FYEKMQ (reference sequence). CDR3 residues: CASSLGLDSEQFF. The CDR3 DNA reads as TGTGCCAGCAGCTTAGGACTAGACAGTGAGCAGTTCTTC.

This chain links TRBV15 with TRBJ2-5; D is perhaps TRBD2 (6 bases). Deletions cut 3 bases from V and 1 base from J, with 9 bases between. This CDR3 comprises 14 residues. The germline CDR1 and CDR2 sequences are LNHNV and YYDKDF (reference sequence). This CDR3 reads CATSSGTPQETQYF. The CDR3 nucleotides read TGTGCCACCAGCAGCGGGACTCCCCAAGAGACCCAGTACTTC.

This clonotype has only a few counts. The chain carries TRBV12-3 or TRBV12-4 and TRBJ2-7; no clear D. CDR3 length equals 16 residues. The V end was cut by 5 bases, the J end by 2 bases, with 19 bases between. As DNA, the CDR3 is TGTGCCAGCAGTCCACTCTACGGGCCCCGACCCTACGAGCAGTACTTC. Amino acid sequence: CASSPLYGPRPYEQYF.

This clonotype was counted a single time. Here the CDR3 omits its conserved ending phenylalanine or tryptophan, so a read error is the likely source. The V and J genes are TRBV20-1 and TRBJ1-1; 7 nucleotides align to TRBD1. Germline V gene sequence: CDR1 DFQATT, CDR2 SNEGSKA (reference sequence). The CDR3 runs 15 residues. The V and J ends lost 5 bases and 1 base, in that order; junction bases with no gene match: 10. CDR3 in DNA: TGCAGTGCTCGCCAGGGGGGCACATCGAACACTGAAGCTTTCTCT. Amino acids: CSARQGGTSNTEAFS.

The genes are TRBV19 and TRBJ2-5; D not certain. The CDR3 spans 15 residues. CDR1 LNHDA and CDR2 SQIVND come from the germline V gene (reference sequence). Between the trimmed V and J ends, which lost 9 bases and 5 bases, there was a span of 22 bases. The CDR3 DNA follows: TGTGCCAGCAGTTTGGACCCTCGAGGCGCCGAGACCCAGTACTTC. It is translated as CASSLDPRGAETQYF.

This rearrangement joins TRBV7-2 to TRBJ1-5; TRBD1 might be the D (5 bases). Looked up from germline, CDR1 is SGHTA and CDR2 is FQGNSA. Trimming stripped 1 base from V and 6 bases from J, with 13 bases between. The CDR3 covers 15 residues. The DNA for the CDR3 is TGTGCCAGCAGCTTAGGCCGTAGAGGGGCTCAGCCCCAGCATTTT. Its protein product is CASSLGRRGAQPQHF.

The chain uses TRBV28 and TRBJ1-3; 9 positions agree with TRBD1. The germline V gene encodes CDR1 MDHEN and CDR2 SYDVKM. CDR3 length: 15 residues. The V gene end was trimmed by 6 bases and the J gene end by 4 bases; junction bases not matched to a gene: 7. CDR3 in DNA: TGTGCCAGCAGCCTACAGGGGGCAAGGGGAAACACCATATATTTT. Protein product: CASSLQGARGNTIYF.

This clonotype was seen only once. It may be a read error: a sequence one base away is much more abundant. The V gene is TRBV12-3 or TRBV12-4, the J gene TRBJ2-2, with D possibly being TRBD2 (6 bases). The CDR3 totals 15 residues. The DNA for the CDR3 is TGTGCCAGCCTCCTCGGCGGGGCGAACACCGGGGGGCTGTTTTTT. Residues: CASLLGGANTGGLFF.

This clonotype was counted between two and nine times. V is TRBV30 and J is TRBJ1-2, with D possibly matching TRBD1 (6 bases). Germline V lookup: CDR1 GTSNPN, CDR2 SVGIG (reference sequence). Deletions cut 0 bases from V and 4 bases from J, with 12 bases between. The CDR3 has 14 residues. CDR3 loop: CAWSVLTGLYGYTF. DNA for the CDR3: TGTGCCTGGAGTGTCCTAACAGGGCTCTATGGCTACACCTTC.

The chain combines TRBV10-3 with TRBJ1-2, with unresolved D. Trimming removed 0 bases from V and 5 bases from J, with 10 bases in between. The CDR3 sequence is 14 residues long. Germline V gives CDR1 ENHRY, CDR2 SYGVKD. The chain's CDR3 is CAISESTGSYGYTF. Here the CDR3 DNA reads TGTGCCATCAGTGAGTCGACCGGATCTTATGGCTACACCTTC.

At least ten counts were recorded for this clonotype. The rearrangement uses TRBV10-3 and TRBJ2-7; 7 bases are a match to TRBD1. V dropped 6 bases and J dropped 2; count of bases not matched to a gene: 4. CDR3 length: 13 residues. CDR1 is ENHRY and CDR2 is SYGVKD in the germline V gene. The CDR3 loop reads CAIRRDSTYEQYF. In DNA, the CDR3 is TGTGCCATCAGAAGGGACAGTACCTACGAGCAGTACTTC.

V usage is TRBV7-3 and J usage is TRBJ2-5, with 10 bases lining up with TRBD2. The DNA end is a closer match to TRBJ2-1, so the J assignment may be wrong. The CDR3 spans 14 residues. In germline, CDR1 is SGHTA, CDR2 FQGTGA. The CDR3 region has the DNA TGTGCCAGCAGTTTAGCGGGAGGTAACAATGAGCAGTTCTTC. It specifies CASSLAGGNNEQFF.

The chain couples TRBV2 to TRBJ1-1; 7 nucleotides agree with TRBD1. This CDR3 region has 18 residues. Trimming took 6 bases from V and 4 from J; bases not matched to a gene: 20. CDR1 and CDR2 from the germline V gene are SNHLY and FYNNEI. Here the CDR3 reads CASSQRPGTAWEGTEAFF. The CDR3, as DNA: TGTGCCAGCAGCCAACGCCCAGGGACAGCCTGGGAGGGCACTGAAGCTTTCTTT.

This clonotype was seen more than once but under ten times. This chain links TRBV20-1 with TRBJ2-1; D unresolved. Trimming shortened V by 7 bases and J by 0 bases, and 10 bases separated the two germline ends. This CDR3 is 13 amino acids long. Germline CDR1 DFQATT, CDR2 SNEGSKA (reference sequence). The CDR3 nucleotides are TGCAGTGTCGGTAAAAGCTCCTACAATGAGCAGTTCTTC. Amino acids: CSVGKSSYNEQFF.

V is TRBV11-3 and J is TRBJ1-3; possible D gene TRBD1, 6 bases. CDR3 length: 14 amino acids. The germline V and J ends were trimmed by 4 bases and 1 base, with 8 bases remaining between them. Germline V lookup: CDR1 SGHNT, CDR2 YENEEA. CDR3 DNA: TGTGCCAGCAGCTACCAGGGGTCTGGAAACACCATATATTTT. This encodes CASSYQGSGNTIYF. The whole variable domain, filled in from reference TRBV11-3 and TRBJ1-3, reads EAGVVQSPRYKIIEKKQPVAFWCNPISGHNTLYWYLQNLGQGPELLIRYENEEAVDDSQLPKDRFSAERLKGVDSTLKIQPAELGDSAVYLCASSYQGSGNTIYFGEGSWLTVV.

The chain uses TRBV20-1 and TRBJ2-5; D may be TRBD2 (6 bases). The V end was cut by 5 bases, the J end by 10 bases, with 17 bases between. Per the germline V gene, CDR1 is DFQATT and CDR2 is SNEGSKA (reference sequence). The CDR3 consists of 12 residues. CDR3 amino acids: CSAYVGGLDQYF. As DNA, the CDR3 is TGCAGTGCTTACGTGGGGGGATTGGACCAGTACTTC.

This clonotype was seen a few times. The chain links TRBV7-6 to TRBJ2-7; no clear D gene. V shed 2 bases and J shed 7 bases, with 12 bases lying between them. Germline values: CDR1 SGHVS, CDR2 FNYEAQ. The CDR3 has 13 residues. The DNA for the CDR3 is TGTGCCAGCAGCTTAATCCTAGAAGGTGAGCAGTACTTC. Translated: CASSLILEGEQYF.

The chain carries TRBV7-9 and TRBJ2-1, with TRBD1 identical over 7 bases. This CDR3 has 16 residues. CDR1 SEHNR and CDR2 FQNEAQ come from the germline V gene (reference sequence). V shed 1 base and J 8 bases; nucleotides not matched to a gene: 11. The CDR3 is CASSLGEGPQGDEQFF. The CDR3 DNA follows: TGTGCCAGCAGCTTAGGAGAAGGCCCTCAGGGGGATGAGCAGTTCTTC.

This clonotype appeared a few times. This chain links TRBV27 with TRBJ1-1, with D unresolved. This CDR3 is 13 amino acids long. CDR1 is MNHEY and CDR2 is SMNVEV in the germline V gene (reference sequence). V was cut by 4 bases and J by 8 bases, with 14 bases left in between. CDR3 coding DNA: TGTGCCAGCAGTTCACCCCCCCCCTTCGAAGCTTTCTTT. Translation gives CASSSPPPFEAFF.

The V call is TRBV7-2, the J call TRBJ2-7; 10 nucleotides line up with TRBD1. This CDR3 is built from 14 residues. CDR1 is SGHTA and CDR2 is FQGNSA in the germline V gene. The V gene end was trimmed by 3 bases and the J gene end by 6 bases; junction bases not matched to a gene: 5. The CDR3 region has the DNA TGTGCCAGCAGCTTTCGGGGACAGGGGTTCGAGCAGTACTTC. This gives the protein CASSFRGQGFEQYF.

This chain joins TRBV6-5 and TRBJ2-2; 9 nucleotides align to TRBD2. Looked up from germline, CDR1 is MNHEY and CDR2 is SVGAGI. This CDR3 is built from 16 residues. Losses at the gene ends were 2 bases for V and 6 bases for J; bases not matched to a gene: 7. The CDR3 DNA reads as TGTGCCAGCAGTTACGCGGCGGGAGGGTTGGCCGGGGAGCTGTTTTTT. Its translation: CASSYAAGGLAGELFF.

The chain recombines TRBV20-1 with TRBJ2-7; 7 bases are shared with TRBD2. Germline-derived CDR1 and CDR2 are DFQATT and SNEGSKA (reference sequence). V was clipped by 4 bases and J by 5 bases; unmatched bases: 11. This CDR3 comprises 14 residues. The CDR3 region has the DNA TGCAGTGCTATAGATCCATGGACTAGAGACGAGCAGTACTTC. Amino acid sequence: CSAIDPWTRDEQYF.

This chain links TRBV7-6 with TRBJ2-5, with D tentatively TRBD1 (6 bases). V was shortened by 6 bases and J by 3 bases, with 14 bases between the two germline ends. Germline CDR1 is SGHVS and CDR2 is FNYEAQ. There are 14 residues in the CDR3. The CDR3 is CASRYTGQEETQYF. The CDR3 coding sequence is TGTGCCAGCAGGTATACAGGGCAGGAAGAGACCCAGTACTTC.

This clonotype was detected a few times. V usage is TRBV2 and J usage is TRBJ2-3, with D possibly being TRBD2 (6 bases). Germline CDR1 and CDR2: SNHLY and FYNNEI. The CDR3 length is 15 residues. Trimming took 3 bases from V and 4 from J, leaving 14 bases between them. CDR3 DNA sequence: TGTGCCAGCAGTGAGGCAGGGACTCTGGCAGATACGCAGTATTTT. This translates into CASSEAGTLADTQYF.

The chain uses TRBV4-2 and TRBJ1-1; D may be TRBD1 (5 bases). Trimming cost V 0 bases and J 5 bases, with 13 bases left between them. CDR1 and CDR2 (germline): LGHNA, YNFKEQ. CDR3 length equals 15 residues. The CDR3 DNA sequence: TGTGCCAGCAGCCAAGAGGGACCAGGGCAAACTGAAGCTTTCTTT. It codes for CASSQEGPGQTEAFF.

This chain uses TRBV6-5 with TRBJ2-5; 9 nucleotides match TRBD1. The V gene end was trimmed by 8 bases and the J gene end by 4 bases; junction bases not matched to a gene: 8. The CDR3 consists of 14 residues. Germline V gives CDR1 MNHEY, CDR2 SVGAGI. DNA for the CDR3: TGTGCCAGCTGGGCGGGACAGGGTACAGAGACCCAGTACTTC. This translates into CASWAGQGTETQYF.